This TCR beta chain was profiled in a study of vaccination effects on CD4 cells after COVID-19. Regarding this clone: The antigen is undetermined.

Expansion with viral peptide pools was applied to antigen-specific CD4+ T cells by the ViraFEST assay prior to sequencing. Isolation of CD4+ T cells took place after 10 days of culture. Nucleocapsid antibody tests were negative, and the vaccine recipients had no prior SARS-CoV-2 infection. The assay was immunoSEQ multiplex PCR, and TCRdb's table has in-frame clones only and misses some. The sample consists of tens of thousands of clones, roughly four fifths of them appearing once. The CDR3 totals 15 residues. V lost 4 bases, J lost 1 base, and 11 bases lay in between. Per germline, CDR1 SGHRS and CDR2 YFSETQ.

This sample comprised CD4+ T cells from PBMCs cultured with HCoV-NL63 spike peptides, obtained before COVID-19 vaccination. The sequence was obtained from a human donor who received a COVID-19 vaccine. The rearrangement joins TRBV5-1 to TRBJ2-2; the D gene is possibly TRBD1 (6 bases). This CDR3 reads CASSPRTENTGELFF. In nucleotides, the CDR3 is TGCGCCAGCAGCCCTAGGACAGAGAACACCGGGGAGCTGTTTTTT.